These 5 T cell receptor beta chains share one sample of origin, sequenced in a study of early T cells in non-severe SARS-CoV-2 infection. MiXCR, applied by TCRdb to the 5' RACE reads, yields one record per CDR3 protein. Of tens of thousands of distinct CDR3 sequences detected, about 9.4% appear once; the ten largest clones hold about 4.4%. Specimen: whole blood. These receptors all stem from an adult who was a healthcare worker with PCR-confirmed SARS-CoV-2 infection or an uninfected control (not recorded which).

This clonotype was counted ten times or more. V usage is TRBV7-9 and J usage is TRBJ1-2; D might be TRBD1 (5 bases). The CDR3 loop spans 15 amino acids. V was trimmed by 4 bases and J by 2 bases, leaving 14 bases between them. Germline loops: CDR1 SEHNR, CDR2 FQNEAQ (reference sequence). CDR3 in DNA: TGTGCCAGCAGCTCTCGGCCGGGACGGAACTATGGCTACACCTTC. This gives the protein CASSSRPGRNYGYTF.

This clonotype showed up many times. The chain recombines TRBV12-3 or TRBV12-4 with TRBJ2-2, with unresolved D. Trimming took 5 bases from V and 4 from J, leaving 11 bases between them. The CDR3 contains 14 residues. The CDR3 loop reads CASSRRRSTGELFF. CDR3 in DNA: TGTGCCAGCAGTCGACGCCGAAGCACCGGGGAGCTGTTTTTT.

CDR3 nucleotides: TGTGCCAGCAGCTTCGGACTTGAGGACGAGCAGTACTTC. Translated: CASSFGLEDEQYF. This chain connects TRBV5-6 to TRBJ2-7; possibly TRBD2 for D (5 bases). V gave up 2 bases and J gave up 5 bases, with 11 bases separating them. The length of the CDR3 is 13 residues. Looked up from germline, CDR1 is SGHDT and CDR2 is YYEEEE. The full variable domain, rest sourced from reference TRBV5-6 and TRBJ2-7, is DAGVTQSPTHLIKTRGQQVTLRCSPKSGHDTVSWYQQALGQGPQFIFQYYEEEERQRGNFPDRFSGHQFPNYSSELNVNALLLGDSALYLCASSFGLEDEQYFGPGTRLTVT.

The V gene is TRBV9, the J gene TRBJ2-3; D not resolved. In germline, CDR1 is SGDLS, CDR2 YYNGEE. Trimming stripped 3 bases from V and 2 bases from J, with 10 bases between. The CDR3 runs to 14 residues. The CDR3 DNA is TGTGCCAGCAGCGCAACACCAAACACAGATACGCAGTATTTT. It encodes CASSATPNTDTQYF.

In this sample, this clonotype turned up many times. The V and J genes are TRBV11-2 and TRBJ1-6, with D tentatively TRBD1 (5 bases). V dropped 1 base and J dropped 7 bases, with 14 bases sitting between them. Germline loops: CDR1 SGHAT, CDR2 FQNNGV. This CDR3 spans 16 amino acids. Written as DNA, the CDR3 is TGTGCCAGCAGCTTAGTCCCGGGGCGGAACAATTCACCCCTCCACTTT. Residues: CASSLVPGRNNSPLHF.